This is a list of T cell receptor beta chains from one sample in a study of T cell responses to AZD1222 COVID-19 vaccine. TCRdb keeps only in-frame clones here, not all; method: immunoSEQ multiplex PCR. The sample records about 79,000 clones, around 84% being singletons. The specimen comprised peripheral blood, sampled on day 0 of AZD1222 vaccination. Receptor source: an adult in good health. CDR3s include the opening cysteine and the closing phenylalanine or tryptophan. D genes are given only for firm matches. Clone size is shown for a subset of rows, as once, few, many or a class of expanded clone.

clone_size,v_call,j_call,d_call,cdr3_aa,cdr3_nt
-,TRBV9,TRBJ2-5,TRBD1,CASSYQTGAPETQYF,TGTGCCAGCAGCTACCAGACAGGGGCGCCAGAGACCCAGTACTTC
-,TRBV4-2,TRBJ1-2,-,CASSQDGQGGYTF,TGTGCCAGCAGCCAAGATGGGCAGGGGGGCTACACCTTC
few,TRBV19,TRBJ2-2,-,CASSTAGVSGELFF,TGTGCCAGTAGTACCGCCGGGGTCTCCGGGGAGCTGTTTTTT
-,TRBV7-2,TRBJ1-2,-,CASSLAYFPLYGYTF,TGTGCCAGCAGCTTAGCGTATTTCCCCCTATATGGCTACACCTTC
-,TRBV5-1,TRBJ2-7,TRBD2,CASSLGTSGSYEQYF,TGCGCCAGCAGCTTGGGGACTAGCGGGAGCTACGAGCAGTACTTC
-,TRBV30,TRBJ1-2,-,CAWSADRSYGYTF,TGTGCCTGGAGTGCCGACAGGAGCTATGGCTACACCTTC
few,TRBV19,TRBJ1-2,TRBD1,CASSMQADRVGNGYTF,TGTGCCAGTAGTATGCAAGCCGACAGGGTGGGGAATGGCTACACCTTC
-,TRBV28,TRBJ1-1,-,CASSPGFLKTEAFF,TGTGCCAGCAGCCCAGGGTTTCTAAAGACTGAAGCTTTCTTT
-,TRBV3-1/TRBV3-2,TRBJ2-3,TRBD2,CASSQGTSGRIDTQYF,TGTGCCAGCAGCCAAGGGACTAGCGGGAGGATAGATACGCAGTATTTT
-,TRBV5-6,TRBJ2-3,-,CASSSGLTDTQYF,TGTGCCAGCAGCTCGGGCCTCACAGATACGCAGTATTTT
-,TRBV5-1,TRBJ2-1,TRBD1,CASSFGDRGRNEQFF,TGCGCCAGCAGCTTTGGGGACAGGGGTCGGAATGAGCAGTTCTTC
-,TRBV6-5,TRBJ2-7,TRBD1,CASSYPGTGGEQYF,TGTGCCAGCAGTTATCCCGGGACAGGGGGCGAGCAGTACTTC
-,TRBV21-1,TRBJ2-6,-,CASSKNSEDSGANVLTF,TGTGCCAGCAGCAAAAATTCGGAGGACTCTGGGGCCAACGTCCTGACTTTC
-,TRBV3-1/TRBV3-2,TRBJ2-5,-,CASSRGAGLNF,TGTGCCAGCAGCCGAGGGGCCGGGTTGAACTTC
-,TRBV6-5,TRBJ1-4,-,CASSRPSPGEKLFF,TGTGCCAGCAGCCGGCCCTCGCCAGGGGAAAAACTGTTTTTT
-,TRBV25-1,TRBJ2-5,-,CASSAVLGKETQYF,TGTGCCAGCAGTGCGGTTTTGGGCAAAGAGACCCAGTACTTC
-,TRBV4-1,TRBJ2-1,-,CASSQEGVGYNEQFF,TGCGCCAGCAGCCAAGAGGGGGTAGGCTACAATGAGCAGTTCTTC
once,TRBV5-8,TRBJ1-2,-,CASSLVWSDGYTF,TGTGCCAGCAGCTTGGTGTGGTCGGATGGCTACACCTTC
-,TRBV5-1,TRBJ2-7,-,CASSHRADYEQYF,TGCGCCAGCAGCCACCGGGCCGACTACGAGCAGTACTTC
-,TRBV7-2,TRBJ2-3,-,CASSYLRSSTDTQYF,TGTGCCAGCAGCTACCTTAGGTCTAGCACAGATACGCAGTATTTT
-,TRBV3-1/TRBV3-2,TRBJ1-1,-,CASSNTGPLNTEAFF,TGTGCCAGCAGCAATACGGGACCGTTGAACACTGAAGCTTTCTTT
-,TRBV14,TRBJ2-7,TRBD2,CASSTLAGPYEQYF,TGTGCCAGCAGCACACTAGCGGGTCCCTACGAGCAGTACTTC
-,TRBV24-1,TRBJ2-3,-,CATSDPPVNTQYF,TGTGCCACCAGTGACCCGCCCGTAAATACGCAGTATTTT
-,TRBV19,TRBJ1-2,-,CASSMGDRNYGYTF,TGTGCCAGTAGTATGGGGGACCGAAACTATGGCTACACCTTC
-,TRBV29-1,TRBJ2-1,-,CSVGRRQDNEQFF,TGCAGCGTGGGCCGGAGACAAGACAATGAGCAGTTCTTC
-,TRBV19,TRBJ2-2,-,CASSKLARNTGELFF,TGTGCCAGTAGTAAATTGGCTAGGAACACCGGGGAGCTGTTTTTT
-,TRBV5-4,TRBJ2-5,-,CASSLDPVQETQYF,TGTGCCAGCAGCTTGGATCCGGTCCAAGAGACCCAGTACTTC
-,TRBV7-8,TRBJ2-7,-,CASTTRGPMGQTITYEQYF,TGTGCCAGCACCACCCGGGGGCCCATGGGACAGACAATTACCTACGAGCAGTACTTC
few,TRBV4-1,TRBJ2-7,-,CASSQDWRGSEQYF,TGCGCCAGCAGCCAAGATTGGAGGGGATCCGAGCAGTACTTC
once,TRBV18,TRBJ2-2,TRBD2,CASSPPASGSTGELFF,TGTGCCAGCTCACCACCGGCTAGCGGGAGCACAGGGGAGCTGTTTTTT
-,TRBV5-6,TRBJ2-7,-,CASSLGRGPLGQYF,TGTGCCAGCAGCTTGGGGCGGGGGCCACTTGGGCAGTACTTC
-,TRBV19,TRBJ2-2,-,CASSMSRGANTGELFF,TGTGCCAGTAGTATGAGTAGGGGTGCGAACACCGGGGAGCTGTTTTTT
few,TRBV6-5,TRBJ2-3,-,CASIRLETPRDTQYF,TGTGCCAGCATTAGACTAGAGACACCCCGCGATACGCAGTATTTT
-,TRBV11-3,TRBJ2-1,-,CASSLLGGSNEQFF,TGTGCCAGCAGCCTTTTGGGTGGTAGCAATGAGCAGTTCTTC
-,TRBV28,TRBJ1-2,-,CASSPLDGYYGYTF,TGTGCCAGCAGCCCTTTGGACGGATACTATGGCTACACCTTC
-,TRBV24-1,TRBJ1-5,-,CATSDGLNQPQHF,TGTGCCACCAGTGATGGGCTCAATCAGCCCCAGCATTTT
-,TRBV28,TRBJ1-5,-,CASSLLQRYSNQPQHF,TGTGCCAGCAGCCTCCTTCAGCGTTATAGCAATCAGCCCCAGCATTTT
-,TRBV19,TRBJ1-4,-,CASSMSYGTTSNEKLFF,TGTGCCAGTAGTATGAGTTACGGCACGACTTCTAATGAAAAACTGTTTTTT
-,TRBV7-8,TRBJ1-3,-,CASSLRVSSGNTIYF,TGTGCCAGCAGCTTAAGGGTTTCCTCTGGAAACACCATATATTTT
-,TRBV16,TRBJ1-5,TRBD1,CASSQLGQGGQPQHF,TGTGCCAGCAGCCAATTGGGACAGGGGGGACAGCCCCAGCATTTT
-,TRBV5-5,TRBJ2-5,-,CASSPRGSQETQYF,TGTGCCAGCAGCCCCCGAGGGAGCCAAGAGACCCAGTACTTC
-,TRBV6-6,TRBJ1-1,-,CASSSSGGKNTEAFF,TGTGCCAGCAGTTCCTCGGGGGGCAAGAACACTGAAGCTTTCTTT
-,TRBV27,TRBJ1-5,-,CASSPGTVEFNQPQHF,TGTGCCAGCAGTCCCGGGACCGTTGAGTTCAATCAGCCCCAGCATTTT
few,TRBV6-5,TRBJ1-2,-,CASTGDEGYTF,TGTGCCAGCACAGGGGACGAGGGCTACACCTTC
-,TRBV7-8,TRBJ2-7,-,CASSLSGPDYEQYF,TGTGCCAGCAGCTTATCCGGACCGGACTACGAGCAGTACTTC
-,TRBV11-2,TRBJ2-7,-,CASSLGHSSYEQYF,TGTGCCAGCAGCCTAGGACACAGCTCCTACGAGCAGTACTTC
once,TRBV6-5,TRBJ2-5,TRBD2,CASKDPGLAEETQYF,TGTGCCAGCAAAGACCCGGGACTAGCGGAAGAGACCCAGTACTTC
once,TRBV6-4,TRBJ1-2,-,CASSSQGSGYTF,TGTGCCAGCAGTTCTCAGGGGTCTGGCTACACCTTC
-,TRBV3-1/TRBV3-2,TRBJ1-3,-,CASSQDTVSGNTIYF,TGTGCCAGCAGCCAAGATACAGTCTCTGGAAACACCATATATTTT
-,TRBV21-1,TRBJ2-5,-,CASSKGQGPSKETQYF,TGTGCCAGCAGCAAGGGACAGGGGCCGTCGAAAGAGACCCAGTACTTC
-,TRBV6-5,TRBJ2-7,TRBD2,CASSRGEISYEQYF,TGTGCCAGCAGTCGGGGGGAGATCTCCTACGAGCAGTACTTC
-,TRBV5-1,TRBJ2-7,-,CASSLGARDYEQYF,TGCGCCAGCAGCTTGGGGGCCCGAGACTACGAGCAGTACTTC
-,TRBV28,TRBJ2-3,TRBD2,CASSLGLAGGLTDTQYF,TGTGCCAGCAGTTTAGGGCTAGCGGGGGGTCTCACAGATACGCAGTATTTT
-,TRBV5-5,TRBJ1-5,TRBD1,CASSSDRGFQPQHF,TGTGCCAGCAGCTCGGACAGGGGTTTTCAGCCCCAGCATTTT
few,TRBV10-1,TRBJ2-7,-,CASSGGPTYEQYF,TGCGCCAGCAGTGGAGGGCCTACCTACGAGCAGTACTTC
-,TRBV28,TRBJ2-7,TRBD1,CASSTGQGVPYEQYF,TGTGCCAGCAGCACGGGACAGGGGGTACCCTACGAGCAGTACTTC
-,TRBV10-3,TRBJ1-5,-,CAIAAGSYGNNQPQHF,TGTGCCATCGCCGCAGGGTCATACGGCAACAATCAGCCCCAGCATTTT
-,TRBV5-8,TRBJ1-5,-,CASSLMSVSGGRSNQPQHF,TGTGCCAGCAGCTTGATGTCGGTAAGCGGGGGCCGGAGCAATCAGCCCCAGCATTTT